Reported below is one TCR beta chain. V was cut by 4 bases and J by 1 base, with 17 bases left in between. CDR3 length: 17 amino acids. The germline V gene has CDR1 KGHSH and CDR2 LQKENI. The source of the sample is a study of blood T cell repertoires in COVID-19. About the study: PBMCs, B-cell-depleted T cells, or T cells provided the cDNA or gDNA that made up the material.

Using immunoSEQ multiplex PCR, the repertoire was profiled, and TCRdb retains in-frame clones only, with some absent. The table includes roughly 170,000 clones, roughly 90% detected once. The specimen was peripheral blood. This TCR was sampled from a man aged 65 to 79 with active or convalescent COVID-19. The rearrangement uses TRBV18 and TRBJ1-3, with TRBD1 as a possible D gene (6 bases). CDR3 nucleotides: TGTGCCAGCTCACAAACGGGACACCAAATTTCTGGAAACACCATATATTTT. It translates to CASSQTGHQISGNTIYF.